Listed here are 20 T cell receptor beta chains from one sample, sequenced in a study of Ad26.COV2.S vaccination and SARS-CoV-2 variants. Profiled with immunoSEQ multiplex PCR; TCRdb holds only in-frame clones, not every one. The table shows some 350,000 clones, with about 90% occurring only once. The sequences come from peripheral blood, collected after recovery from COVID-19. The receptors derive from a human donor who had recovered from COVID-19.

The chain joins TRBV7-9 to TRBJ1-2; D gene ambiguous. CDR1 and CDR2 from the germline V gene are SEHNR and FQNEAQ (reference sequence). Trimming pared 5 bases from V and 6 bases from J, leaving 19 bases between. The CDR3 runs 15 residues. The CDR3 spells CASSGGHPVGDGYTF. DNA of the CDR3: TGTGCCAGCAGCGGAGGGCACCCGGTCGGGGATGGCTACACCTTC.

The gene calls are TRBV5-1 and TRBJ1-4, with a possible D match to TRBD1 (5 bases). Trimming left V 4 bases short and J 4 bases short, with 14 bases between. Germline lookup yields CDR1 SGHRS and CDR2 YFSETQ. This CDR3 contains 15 residues. CDR3 in amino acids: CASSSAPGLNEKLFF. CDR3 nucleotides: TGCGCCAGCAGCAGTGCGCCGGGACTTAATGAAAAACTGTTTTTT.

The rearrangement links TRBV25-1 to TRBJ1-1, with D possibly matching TRBD1 (5 bases). The CDR3 extends over 14 amino acids. Germline loops: CDR1 MGHDK, CDR2 SYGVNS. V was trimmed by 4 bases and J by 0 bases, leaving 9 bases between them. This CDR3 is CASSGTWVNTEAFF. CDR3 in DNA: TGTGCCAGCAGTGGGACATGGGTGAACACTGAAGCTTTCTTT.

V usage is TRBV2 and J usage is TRBJ1-1; 9 bases are shared with TRBD1. From germline, CDR1 is SNHLY and CDR2 FYNNEI. The length of the CDR3 is 14 residues. The trim removed 6 bases at V and 0 bases at J, leaving 2 bases unmatched. The CDR3 region is CASRGTGLNTEAFF. The CDR3 coding sequence is TGTGCCAGCAGGGGGACAGGGTTGAACACTGAAGCTTTCTTT.

V gene TRBV11-2 combines with J gene TRBJ2-7; D may match TRBD1 or TRBD2 (5 bases each). V gave up 6 bases and J gave up 4 bases, with 16 bases separating them. The CDR3 spans 14 residues. Germline lookup yields CDR1 SGHAT and CDR2 FQNNGV. The CDR3: CASSFRGTAYEQYF. The DNA of the CDR3 is TGTGCCAGCAGTTTTAGAGGGACGGCTTACGAGCAGTACTTC.

The chain links TRBV6-5 to TRBJ2-2; D possibly corresponds to TRBD2 (6 bases). With 7 bases removed from V and 5 bases from J, the gap between germline ends came to 11 bases. The CDR3 consists of 13 residues. Per germline, CDR1 MNHEY and CDR2 SVGAGI. CDR3 loop: CASTRGGTGELFF. The CDR3 nucleotides read TGTGCCAGCACGCGGGGTGGAACCGGGGAGCTGTTTTTT.

The rearrangement links TRBV27 to TRBJ1-2, with D unclear. V was cut by 3 bases and J by 1 base, with 18 bases left in between. Per the germline V gene, CDR1 is MNHEY and CDR2 is SMNVEV (reference sequence). The CDR3 covers 17 residues. This chain's CDR3 is CASSLSGHLRFNYGYTF. For the CDR3, the DNA is TGTGCCAGCAGTTTGTCCGGGCACCTCAGGTTTAACTATGGCTACACCTTC.

V and J are TRBV5-1 and TRBJ2-3; D is perhaps TRBD1 (5 bases). Trimming took off 0 bases at V and 6 bases at J, with 11 bases between the two ends. Germline V gives CDR1 SGHRS, CDR2 YFSETQ. CDR3 length: 14 residues. The CDR3 sequence is CASSLEQGYDTQYF. The CDR3 DNA follows: TGCGCCAGCAGCTTGGAGCAGGGTTATGATACGCAGTATTTT.

V usage is TRBV6-2 or TRBV6-3 and J usage is TRBJ1-2; unclear D gene. Between the trimmed V and J ends, which lost 5 bases and 5 bases, there was a span of 12 bases. There are 13 residues in the CDR3. In germline, CDR1 is MNHEY, CDR2 SVGEGT. The CDR3 bases are TGTGCCAGCAGTCCCCGGATTGTTTATGGCTACACCTTC. Translation: CASSPRIVYGYTF.

The CDR3 sequence: CASSPLGQGGMNTEAFF. The CDR3 nucleotides read TGCGCCAGCAGCCCGCTGGGGCAGGGAGGGATGAACACTGAAGCTTTCTTT. The chain couples TRBV4-1 to TRBJ1-1; TRBD1 is a possible D gene (5 bases). The CDR3 totals 17 residues. V shed 4 bases and J shed 0 bases, with 18 bases lying between them. The V gene's germline CDR1 is MGHRA and CDR2 YSYEKL.

Points on this clone: This sample also contains other DNA sequences that code for the same CDR3. This chain connects TRBV3-1 (or the pseudogene TRBV3-2) to TRBJ1-2; 9 bases are a match to TRBD1. V shed 5 bases, J shed 4 bases, and the junction held 8 bases outside the gene matches. The CDR3 contains 15 residues. The germline V gene has CDR1 LGHDT and CDR2 YNNKEL (reference sequence). This CDR3 reads CASSSWDREAYGYTF. CDR3 coding DNA: TGTGCCAGCAGCTCATGGGACAGGGAGGCCTATGGCTACACCTTC.

In its sample, this clone was seen once. This chain connects TRBV2 to TRBJ2-2; the D gene is possibly TRBD2 (6 bases). The CDR3 is made up of 14 amino acids. Germline CDR1 is SNHLY and CDR2 is FYNNEI. Trimming cost V 8 bases and J 2 bases, with 12 bases left between them. In DNA form, the CDR3 reads TGTGCCAGCGTTCGGCGGGGAAACACCGGGGAGCTGTTTTTT. Residues: CASVRRGNTGELFF.

The chain has TRBV10-3 and TRBJ1-2; TRBD1 agrees at 8 bases. With 4 bases clipped from V and 7 bases from J, the junction kept 17 bases outside the gene matches. Germline values: CDR1 ENHRY, CDR2 SYGVKD. This CDR3 region has 17 residues. CDR3 bases: TGTGCCATCAGTGGTTCGGGGCCCGGGACAGGCTCCAGTGGCTACACCTTC. As protein: CAISGSGPGTGSSGYTF.

The rearrangement joins TRBV7-9 to TRBJ2-2; 9 positions agree with TRBD1. V trimming: 5 bases; J trimming: 7 bases; junction bases outside the gene matches: 11. Germline loops: CDR1 SEHNR, CDR2 FQNEAQ (reference sequence). The CDR3 extends over 16 amino acids. CDR3 sequence: CASSPPDRGFSGELFF. In DNA, the CDR3 is TGTGCCAGCAGCCCCCCGGACAGGGGTTTTAGCGGGGAGCTGTTTTTT.

The chain uses TRBV19 and TRBJ1-2; D is ambiguous. V was pared by 0 bases and J by 7 bases, with 18 bases between. This CDR3 is built from 16 residues. Germline assignment: CDR1 LNHDA and CDR2 SQIVND (reference sequence). This CDR3 reads CASSIDLVGRSSGYTF. CDR3 bases: TGTGCCAGTAGTATAGATCTAGTGGGCAGGAGTAGTGGCTACACCTTC.

This rearrangement joins TRBV5-8 to TRBJ2-2, with 9 bases fitting TRBD2. Losses at the gene ends were 2 bases for V and 2 bases for J; bases not matched to a gene: 7. CDR1 is SGHTS and CDR2 is YDEGEE in the germline V gene. The CDR3 has 17 residues. CDR3: CASSLSRGGVNTGELFF. The CDR3 DNA follows: TGTGCCAGCAGCTTATCTCGCGGGGGGGTAAACACCGGGGAGCTGTTTTTT.

This clone was seen more than once but under ten times. The chain carries TRBV7-9 and TRBJ2-2; no clear D. V was pared by 1 base and J by 4 bases, with 4 bases between. CDR1 and CDR2 from the germline V gene are SEHNR and FQNEAQ (reference sequence). CDR3 length: 13 amino acids. CDR3 in DNA: TGTGCCAGCAGCTTAGGTAGCACCGGGGAGCTGTTTTTT. Amino acid sequence: CASSLGSTGELFF.

This chain uses TRBV5-1 with TRBJ1-6; maybe TRBD1 (6 bases). Germline V CDR1 and CDR2: SGHRS, YFSETQ. This CDR3 has 13 residues. V was pared by 3 bases and J by 10 bases, with 11 bases between. CDR3 sequence (DNA): TGCGCCAGCAGCTATCAGGGGAGGTCACCCCTCCACTTT. This gives the protein CASSYQGRSPLHF.

This chain connects TRBV10-3 to TRBJ1-4; D unresolved. In germline, CDR1 is ENHRY, CDR2 SYGVKD. The length of the CDR3 is 14 residues. Trimming shortened V by 6 bases and J by 4 bases, and 12 bases separated the two germline ends. The CDR3 sequence: CAISEVAGNEKLFF. CDR3 nucleotide sequence: TGTGCCATCAGCGAGGTCGCCGGTAATGAAAAACTGTTTTTT.

The chain employs TRBV9 and TRBJ1-3, with 7 positions matching TRBD1. CDR1 is SGDLS and CDR2 is YYNGEE in the germline V gene. The junction had 3 bases not matched to a gene; V was cut back by 3 bases and J by 0 bases. The length of the CDR3 is 15 residues. Here the CDR3 DNA reads TGTGCCAGCAGCGCACAGGGGATCTCTGGAAACACCATATATTTT. It specifies CASSAQGISGNTIYF.